Following are 12 T cell receptor beta chains from one sample sequenced in a study of liver allograft versus peripheral blood T cells. About the research overall: Comparative analysis was performed on T cell receptor repertoires from transplanted livers and from recipients' peripheral blood.

TCRdb reanalysed the reads using MiXCR and keeps one entry per CDR3 protein. The data show 10,000 or so distinct CDR3 sequences, 15% to 20% seen once. These receptors all come from a human patient who had a liver transplant. The graft donor may be the source of some T cells.

This clonotype has at least ten counts. The genes are TRBV30 and TRBJ1-2, with a tentative D call TRBD1 (6 bases). The CDR3 is 15 amino acids. Between the trimmed V and J ends, which lost 2 bases and 2 bases, there was a span of 15 bases. Germline-derived CDR1 and CDR2 are GTSNPN and SVGIG (reference sequence). The chain's CDR3 is CAWSSGQGPNYGYTF. The CDR3 region has the DNA TGTGCCTGGAGTTCTGGGCAGGGGCCGAACTATGGCTACACCTTC.

This clonotype occurred a few times. The CDR3 reads CASSLGARSYGYTF. The CDR3 region has the DNA TGTGCCAGCAGCTTGGGGGCAAGGAGCTATGGCTACACCTTC. The V call is TRBV5-6, the J call TRBJ1-2; D remains unclear. CDR1 SGHDT and CDR2 YYEEEE come from the germline V gene. The CDR3 loop spans 14 amino acids. The V and J ends lost 0 bases and 4 bases respectively, with 10 bases between them.

The rearrangement joins TRBV24-1 to TRBJ1-5, with D uncertain. This CDR3 comprises 14 residues. The V gene's germline CDR1 is KGHDR and CDR2 SFDVKD. Trimming left V 4 bases short and J 3 bases short, with 9 bases between. In DNA, the CDR3 is TGTGCCACCAGTGAGGGAGGGTTCAATCAGCCCCAGCATTTT. Its translation: CATSEGGFNQPQHF.

This clonotype was detected only a few times. V gene TRBV6-1 combines with J gene TRBJ1-2; TRBD1 aligns across 8 bases. Germline CDR1 reads MNHNS; CDR2 reads SASEGT. CDR3 size: 14 residues. The V segment lost 5 bases and the J segment 4 bases; nucleotides outside the gene matches: 6. This CDR3 reads CASSTRTGSYGYTF. DNA of the CDR3: TGTGCCAGCAGTACCAGGACAGGGAGCTATGGCTACACCTTC.

J is TRBJ1-4 and V is TRBV12-3 or TRBV12-4; TRBD1 agrees at 7 bases. V dropped 6 bases and J dropped 3; count of bases not matched to a gene: 7. This CDR3 is 15 amino acids long. CDR3 amino acids: CASRPDRVSNEKLFF. CDR3 coding DNA: TGTGCCAGCAGGCCCGACAGGGTCTCTAATGAAAAACTGTTTTTT.

Sample share makes this clonotype medium-sized. The chain uses TRBV18 and TRBJ1-1, with D maybe TRBD1 (5 bases). V lost 2 bases and J 5 bases, leaving 12 bases between the germline ends. The germline CDR1 and CDR2 sequences are KGHSH and LQKENI. The CDR3 runs 14 residues. The CDR3 spells CASSPEAGRTEAFF. CDR3 in DNA: TGTGCCAGCTCACCAGAGGCAGGGAGGACTGAAGCTTTCTTT. Full variable domain (outside the CDR3, taken from reference TRBV18 and TRBJ1-1): NAGVMQNPRHLVRRRGQEARLRCSPMKGHSHVYWYRQLPEEGLKFMVYLQKENIIDESGMPKERFSAEFPKEGPSILRIQQVVRGDSAAYFCASSPEAGRTEAFFGQGTRLTVV.

The chain employs TRBV19 and TRBJ1-3; D perhaps matches TRBD1 (5 bases). Trimming took off 6 bases at V and 3 bases at J, with 15 bases between the two ends. Germline CDR1 and CDR2: LNHDA and SQIVND (reference sequence). The CDR3 is made up of 15 amino acids. As DNA, the CDR3 is TGTGCCAGTAGCATGGACGGGACCTATGGAAACACCATATATTTT. It codes for CASSMDGTYGNTIYF.

The V and J genes are TRBV2 and TRBJ1-3; 9 bases are shared with TRBD1. CDR3 length: 15 residues. After removal of 5 bases from V and 4 bases from J, the junction contained 6 bases not matched to a gene. In germline, CDR1 is SNHLY, CDR2 FYNNEI. CDR3 sequence reads: CASSLQGAQGNTIYF. The CDR3 coding sequence is TGTGCCAGCAGTTTACAGGGGGCGCAGGGAAACACCATATATTTT.

This clonotype is medium-sized within its sample. This chain links TRBV6-6 with TRBJ1-1; TRBD1 matches 11 bases. The trim removed 5 bases at V and 11 bases at J, leaving 7 bases unmatched. The CDR3 sequence is 13 residues long. Germline V CDR1 and CDR2: MNHNY, SVGAGI (reference sequence). CDR3 sequence reads: CASSRGQGAIAFF. The CDR3 nucleotides are TGTGCCAGCAGTAGAGGACAGGGGGCGATCGCTTTCTTT.

This clonotype has ten or more counts. The rearrangement uses TRBV19 and TRBJ2-6, with TRBD1 matching over 7 bases. CDR3 length: 16 residues. In germline, CDR1 is LNHDA, CDR2 SQIVND (reference sequence). J lost 2 bases, V lost 6 bases, and 7 bases had no gene match. CDR3 sequence: CASRRGGGTGANVLTF. DNA of the CDR3: TGTGCCAGTAGGAGAGGGGGCGGTACTGGGGCCAACGTCCTGACTTTC.

This clonotype came up a few times. The V gene is TRBV10-3, the J gene TRBJ1-5; 8 bases agree with TRBD1. The CDR3 is 15 residues long. V was pared by 4 bases and J by 5 bases, with 7 bases of the junction left unmatched. Germline CDR1 ENHRY, CDR2 SYGVKD. CDR3 in amino acids: CAISAGRGPDQPQHF. In DNA form, the CDR3 reads TGTGCCATCAGTGCAGGCAGGGGGCCTGATCAGCCCCAGCATTTT.

By share of the sample, this clonotype is medium-sized. The chain couples TRBV6-2 or TRBV6-3 to TRBJ1-2; D remains ambiguous. Trimming pared 5 bases from V and 7 bases from J, leaving 8 bases between. Germline CDR1 and CDR2: MNHEY and SVGEGT. CDR3 size: 11 residues. CDR3 sequence (DNA): TGTGCCAGCAGTGGACTCCTTGGCTACACCTTC. This encodes CASSGLLGYTF.